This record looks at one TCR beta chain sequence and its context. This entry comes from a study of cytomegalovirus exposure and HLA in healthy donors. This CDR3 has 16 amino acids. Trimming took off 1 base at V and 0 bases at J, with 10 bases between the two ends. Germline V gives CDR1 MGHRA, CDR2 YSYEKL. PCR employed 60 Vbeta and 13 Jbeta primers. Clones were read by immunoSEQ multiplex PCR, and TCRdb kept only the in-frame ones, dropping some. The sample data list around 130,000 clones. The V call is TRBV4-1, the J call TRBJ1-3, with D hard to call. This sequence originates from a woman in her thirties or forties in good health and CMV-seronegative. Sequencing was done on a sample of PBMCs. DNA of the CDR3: TGCGCCAGCAGCCAAGCAGTACACAGCTCTGGAAACACCATATATTTT. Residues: CASSQAVHSSGNTIYF.